This TCR beta chain was observed in a study of kidney transplant recipient with SARS-CoV-2 infection. TCRdb recomputed calls from the reads with MiXCR, one row per CDR3 protein. The sample records roughly 230,000 distinct CDR3 sequences, roughly 26% being singletons. The germline V and J ends were trimmed by 1 base and 6 bases, with 11 bases remaining between them. There are 14 residues in the CDR3. Germline V CDR1 and CDR2: SGHRS, YFSETQ. The input for sequencing was a blood sample, taken at baseline and around day 120 from a kidney transplant recipient. The sequence was obtained from a young adult male patient who had COVID-19 and was a kidney transplant recipient. Some T cells may arise from the graft donor. The V and J genes are TRBV5-1 and TRBJ2-1; perhaps TRBD1 as D (6 bases). CDR3 residues: CASSLNSRGNEQFF. The CDR3 DNA reads as TGCGCCAGCAGCTTGAATTCCAGGGGCAATGAGCAGTTCTTC.